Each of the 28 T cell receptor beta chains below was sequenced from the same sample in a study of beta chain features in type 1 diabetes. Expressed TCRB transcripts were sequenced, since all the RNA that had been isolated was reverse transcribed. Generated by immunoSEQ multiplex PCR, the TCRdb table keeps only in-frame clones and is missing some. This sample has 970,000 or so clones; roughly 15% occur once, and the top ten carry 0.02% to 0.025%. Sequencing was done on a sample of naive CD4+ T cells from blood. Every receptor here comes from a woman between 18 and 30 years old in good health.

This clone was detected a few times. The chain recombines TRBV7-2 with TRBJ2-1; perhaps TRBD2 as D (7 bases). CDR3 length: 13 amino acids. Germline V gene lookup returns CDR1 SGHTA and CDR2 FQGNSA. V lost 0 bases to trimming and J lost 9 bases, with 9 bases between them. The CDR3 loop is CASSLARGPEQFF. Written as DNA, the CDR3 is TGTGCCAGCAGCTTAGCGCGGGGGCCTGAGCAGTTCTTC.

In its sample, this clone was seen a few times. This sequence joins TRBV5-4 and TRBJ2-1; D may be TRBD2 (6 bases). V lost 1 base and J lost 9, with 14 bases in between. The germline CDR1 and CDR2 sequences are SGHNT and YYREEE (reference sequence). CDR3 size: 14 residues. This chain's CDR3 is CASSLPLLAAEQFF. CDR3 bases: TGTGCCAGCAGCTTGCCTCTATTAGCGGCTGAGCAGTTCTTC.

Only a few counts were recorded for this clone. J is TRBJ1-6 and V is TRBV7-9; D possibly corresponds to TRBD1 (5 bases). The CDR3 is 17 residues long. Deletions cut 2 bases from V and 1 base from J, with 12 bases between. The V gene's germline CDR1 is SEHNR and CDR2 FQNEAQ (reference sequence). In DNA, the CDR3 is TGTGCCAGCAGCTTAATGTTTGGGGCTTCCTATAATTCACCCCTCCACTTT. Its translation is CASSLMFGASYNSPLHF.

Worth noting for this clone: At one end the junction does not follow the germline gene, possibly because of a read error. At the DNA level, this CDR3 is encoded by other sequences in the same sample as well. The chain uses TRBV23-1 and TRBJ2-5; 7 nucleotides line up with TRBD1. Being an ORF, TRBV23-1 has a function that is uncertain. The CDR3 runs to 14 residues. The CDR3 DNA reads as TGCGCCAGCAGTCAACAGGGGGTGAAAGAAACCCAGTACTTC. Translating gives CASSQQGVKETQYF.

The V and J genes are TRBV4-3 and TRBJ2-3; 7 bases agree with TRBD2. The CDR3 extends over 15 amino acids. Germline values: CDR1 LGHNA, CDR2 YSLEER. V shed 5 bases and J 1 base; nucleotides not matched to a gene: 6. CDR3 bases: TGCGCCAGCAGCTCACGGGAGGCTGGCACAGATACGCAGTATTTT. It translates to CASSSREAGTDTQYF.

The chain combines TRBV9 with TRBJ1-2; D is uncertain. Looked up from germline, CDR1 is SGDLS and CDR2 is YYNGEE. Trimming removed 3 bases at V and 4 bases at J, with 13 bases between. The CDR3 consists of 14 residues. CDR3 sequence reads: CASSARPGGYGYTF. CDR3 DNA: TGTGCCAGCAGCGCAAGACCGGGAGGCTATGGCTACACCTTC.

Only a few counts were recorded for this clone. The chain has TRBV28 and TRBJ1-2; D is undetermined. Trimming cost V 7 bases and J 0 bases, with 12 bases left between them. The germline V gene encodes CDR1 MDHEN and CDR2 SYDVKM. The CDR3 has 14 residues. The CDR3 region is CASTGVIPNYGYTF. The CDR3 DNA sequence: TGTGCCAGCACGGGAGTCATTCCTAACTATGGCTACACCTTC.

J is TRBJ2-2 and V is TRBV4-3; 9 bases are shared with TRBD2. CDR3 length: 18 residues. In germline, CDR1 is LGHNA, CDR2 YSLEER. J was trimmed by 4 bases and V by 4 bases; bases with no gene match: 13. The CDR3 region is CASSRRLSLAGSTGELFF. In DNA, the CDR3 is TGCGCCAGCAGCCGGCGGCTATCCCTAGCGGGAAGCACCGGGGAGCTGTTTTTT.

The CDR3 DNA sequence: TGTGCCAGCAGCTTCGGACAGCGAGCCTACGAGCAGTACTTC. It translates to CASSFGQRAYEQYF. The chain employs TRBV7-9 and TRBJ2-7, with D maybe TRBD1 (6 bases). Germline V gene sequence: CDR1 SEHNR, CDR2 FQNEAQ (reference sequence). Trimming cost V 3 bases and J 2 bases, with 11 bases left between them. CDR3 length: 14 residues.

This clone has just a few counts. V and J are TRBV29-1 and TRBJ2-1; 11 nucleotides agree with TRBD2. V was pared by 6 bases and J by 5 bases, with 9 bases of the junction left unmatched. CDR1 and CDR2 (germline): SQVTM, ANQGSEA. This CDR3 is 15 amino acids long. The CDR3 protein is CSVRTLAGGNNEQFF. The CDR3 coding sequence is TGCAGCGTCCGGACCTTAGCGGGAGGGAACAATGAGCAGTTCTTC.

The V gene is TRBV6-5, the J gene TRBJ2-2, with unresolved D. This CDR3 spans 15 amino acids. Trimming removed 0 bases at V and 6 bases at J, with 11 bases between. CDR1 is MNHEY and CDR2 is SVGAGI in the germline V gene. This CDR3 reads CASSYSIILAGELFF. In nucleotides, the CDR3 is TGTGCCAGCAGTTACTCGATTATCCTTGCCGGGGAGCTGTTTTTT.

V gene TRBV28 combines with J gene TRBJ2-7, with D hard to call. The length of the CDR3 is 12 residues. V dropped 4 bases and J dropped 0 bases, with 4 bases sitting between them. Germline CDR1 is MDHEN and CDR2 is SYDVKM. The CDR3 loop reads CASSSNSYEQYF. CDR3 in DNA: TGTGCCAGCAGTTCCAACTCCTACGAGCAGTACTTC. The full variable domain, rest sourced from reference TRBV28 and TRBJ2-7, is DVKVTQSSRYLVKRTGEKVFLECVQDMDHENMFWYRQDPGLGLRLIYFSYDVKMKEKGDIPEGYSVSREKKERFSLILESASTNQTSMYLCASSSNSYEQYFGPGTRLTVT.

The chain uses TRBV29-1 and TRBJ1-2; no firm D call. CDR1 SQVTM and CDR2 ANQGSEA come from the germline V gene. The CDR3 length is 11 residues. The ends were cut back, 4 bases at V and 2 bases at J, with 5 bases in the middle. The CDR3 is CSVVINYGYTF. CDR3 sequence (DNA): TGCAGCGTTGTCATCAACTATGGCTACACCTTC.

The CDR3 loop is CASRLGGSYEQYF. The CDR3 region has the DNA TGCGCCAGCAGACTGGGAGGGAGCTACGAGCAGTACTTC. The chain recombines TRBV5-1 with TRBJ2-7; 7 bases map to TRBD2. The CDR3 covers 13 residues. Germline V gene data show CDR1 as SGHRS and CDR2 as YFSETQ. Losses at the gene ends were 5 bases for V and 3 bases for J; bases not matched to a gene: 5.

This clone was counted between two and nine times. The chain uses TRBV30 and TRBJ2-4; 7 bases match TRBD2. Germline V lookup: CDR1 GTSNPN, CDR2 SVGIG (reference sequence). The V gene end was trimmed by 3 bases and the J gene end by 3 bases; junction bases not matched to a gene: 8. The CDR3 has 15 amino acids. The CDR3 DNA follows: TGTGCCTGGAGGGGGGGGAGTTTGTTCAAAAACATTCAGTACTTC. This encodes CAWRGGSLFKNIQYF.

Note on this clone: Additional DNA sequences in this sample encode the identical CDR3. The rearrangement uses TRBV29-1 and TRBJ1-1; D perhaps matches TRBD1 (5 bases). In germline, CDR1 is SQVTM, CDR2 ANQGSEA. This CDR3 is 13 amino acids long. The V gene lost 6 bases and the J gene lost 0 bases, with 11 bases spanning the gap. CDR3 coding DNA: TGCAGCGTGGAGGGGTTGATGAACACTGAAGCTTTCTTT. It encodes CSVEGLMNTEAFF.

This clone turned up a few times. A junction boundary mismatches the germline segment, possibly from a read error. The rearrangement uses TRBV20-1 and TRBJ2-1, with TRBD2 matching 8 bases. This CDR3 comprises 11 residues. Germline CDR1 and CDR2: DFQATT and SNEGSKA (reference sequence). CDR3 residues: CSARGTSRVVF. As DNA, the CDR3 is TGCAGTGCTAGAGGGACTAGCCGGGTCGTCTTC.

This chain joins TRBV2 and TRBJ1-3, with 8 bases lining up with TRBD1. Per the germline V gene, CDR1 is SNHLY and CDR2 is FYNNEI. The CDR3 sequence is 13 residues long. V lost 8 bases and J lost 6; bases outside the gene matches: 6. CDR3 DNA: TGTGCCAGCGCCGCGACAGGGGCAAACACCATATATTTT. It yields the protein CASAATGANTIYF.

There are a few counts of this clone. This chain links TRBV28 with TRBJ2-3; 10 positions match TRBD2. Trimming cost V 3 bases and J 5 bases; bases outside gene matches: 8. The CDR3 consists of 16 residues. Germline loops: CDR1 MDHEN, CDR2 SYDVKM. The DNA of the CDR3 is TGTGCCAGCAGTTTTATGAGCGGGAGGGCCATAGATACGCAGTATTTT. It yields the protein CASSFMSGRAIDTQYF.

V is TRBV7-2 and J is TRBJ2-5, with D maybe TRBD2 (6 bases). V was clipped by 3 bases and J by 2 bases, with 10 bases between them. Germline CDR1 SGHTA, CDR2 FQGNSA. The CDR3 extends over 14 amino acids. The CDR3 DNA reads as TGTGCCAGCAGCTTCGGCGGGATACAAGAGACCCAGTACTTC. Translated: CASSFGGIQETQYF.

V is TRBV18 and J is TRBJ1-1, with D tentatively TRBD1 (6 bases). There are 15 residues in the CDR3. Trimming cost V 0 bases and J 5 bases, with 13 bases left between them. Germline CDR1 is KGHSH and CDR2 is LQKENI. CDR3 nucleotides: TGTGCCAGCTCACCACCGCAAGGGGGTAATACTGAAGCTTTCTTT. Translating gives CASSPPQGGNTEAFF. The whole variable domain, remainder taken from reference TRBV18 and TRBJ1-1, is NAGVMQNPRHLVRRRGQEARLRCSPMKGHSHVYWYRQLPEEGLKFMVYLQKENIIDESGMPKERFSAEFPKEGPSILRIQQVVRGDSAAYFCASSPPQGGNTEAFFGQGTRLTVV.

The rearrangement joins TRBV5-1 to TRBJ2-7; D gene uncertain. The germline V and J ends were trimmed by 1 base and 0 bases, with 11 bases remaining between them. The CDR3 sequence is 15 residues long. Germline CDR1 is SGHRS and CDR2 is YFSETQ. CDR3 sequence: CASSLSGRSSYEQYF. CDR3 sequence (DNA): TGCGCCAGCAGCTTGAGTGGCCGATCCTCCTACGAGCAGTACTTC.

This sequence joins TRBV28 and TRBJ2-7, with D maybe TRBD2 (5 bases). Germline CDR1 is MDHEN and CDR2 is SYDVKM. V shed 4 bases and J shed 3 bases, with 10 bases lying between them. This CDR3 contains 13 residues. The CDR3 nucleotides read TGTGCCAGCAGTTACGGGAATTTCTACGAGCAGTACTTC. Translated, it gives CASSYGNFYEQYF.

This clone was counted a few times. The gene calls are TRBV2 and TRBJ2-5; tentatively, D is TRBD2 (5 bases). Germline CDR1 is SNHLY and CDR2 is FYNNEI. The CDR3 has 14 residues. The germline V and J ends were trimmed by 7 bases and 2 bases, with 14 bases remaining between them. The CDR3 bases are TGTGCCAGCACAAGAATAGCGTGGCAAGAGACCCAGTACTTC. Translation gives CASTRIAWQETQYF.

Here the CDR3 DNA reads TGCAGCGTTCGGGGGGGGAGTAGAGTGAGCACAGATACGCAGTATTTT. It yields the protein CSVRGGSRVSTDTQYF. J is TRBJ2-3 and V is TRBV29-1; TRBD2 agrees at 8 bases. CDR1 and CDR2 (germline): SQVTM, ANQGSEA. The CDR3 spans 16 residues. V shed 5 bases, J shed 0 bases, and the junction held 10 bases outside the gene matches.

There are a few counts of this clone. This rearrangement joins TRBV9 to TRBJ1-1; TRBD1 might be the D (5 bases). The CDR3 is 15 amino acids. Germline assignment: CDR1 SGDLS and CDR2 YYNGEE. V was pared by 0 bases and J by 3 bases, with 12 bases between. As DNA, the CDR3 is TGTGCCAGCAGCGTAGGTTCAGGGTCGGACACTGAAGCTTTCTTT. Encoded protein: CASSVGSGSDTEAFF.

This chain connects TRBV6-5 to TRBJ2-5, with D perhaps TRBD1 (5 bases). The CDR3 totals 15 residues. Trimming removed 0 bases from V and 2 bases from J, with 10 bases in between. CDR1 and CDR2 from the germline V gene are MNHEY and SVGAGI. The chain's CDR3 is CASSYSRTIQETQYF. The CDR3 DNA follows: TGTGCCAGCAGTTACTCGAGGACAATTCAAGAGACCCAGTACTTC.

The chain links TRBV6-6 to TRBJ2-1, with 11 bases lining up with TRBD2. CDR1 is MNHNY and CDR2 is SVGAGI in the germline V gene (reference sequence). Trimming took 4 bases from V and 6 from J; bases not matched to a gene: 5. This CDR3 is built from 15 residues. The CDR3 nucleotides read TGTGCCAGCAGTTTGGGACTAGCGGCCACCAATGAGCAGTTCTTC. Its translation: CASSLGLAATNEQFF.